These 6 T cell receptor beta chains were all obtained from the same sample, sequenced in a study of blood T cell repertoires in COVID-19. The table came from immunoSEQ multiplex PCR; TCRdb's copy has only in-frame clones and leaves some out. The table records approximately 15,000 clones, 91% of them present only once. Material for sequencing was peripheral blood. These receptor sequences come from a man aged 60 to 75 with active COVID-19.

V is TRBV7-3 and J is TRBJ1-2; perhaps TRBD1 as D (6 bases). The CDR3 sequence is 16 residues long. Germline V CDR1 and CDR2: SGHTA, FQGTGA. Between the trimmed V and J ends, which lost 1 base and 0 bases, there was a span of 12 bases. The CDR3 sequence is CASSLMAGGTNYGYTF. In nucleotides, the CDR3 is TGTGCCAGCAGCTTAATGGCGGGGGGCACTAACTATGGCTACACCTTC.

The V call is TRBV7-9, the J call TRBJ1-1; D is perhaps TRBD1 (6 bases). This CDR3 has 17 amino acids. Deletions cut 7 bases from V and 4 bases from J, with 25 bases between. The germline V gene encodes CDR1 SEHNR and CDR2 FQNEAQ (reference sequence). CDR3 nucleotide sequence: TGTGCCAGCACCAAATCCGCTGGGAGGGGGGCTTCCACTGAAGCTTTCTTT. Translated: CASTKSAGRGASTEAFF.

The gene calls are TRBV5-4 and TRBJ2-3, with 8 bases that match TRBD2. V gave up 0 bases and J gave up 4 bases; unmatched junction bases: 10. The germline CDR1 and CDR2 sequences are SGHNT and YYREEE (reference sequence). This CDR3 is built from 17 residues. DNA for the CDR3: TGTGCCAGCAGCTTGGCCGGACGGGGGGGCCGCCCAGATACGCAGTATTTT. This translates into CASSLAGRGGRPDTQYF.

CDR3 DNA sequence: TGTGCCAGCAGCTTTTCGGGACAGCACAATGAGCAGTTCTTC. Protein: CASSFSGQHNEQFF. This chain joins TRBV11-1 and TRBJ2-1; 7 positions match TRBD1. CDR1 SGHAT and CDR2 FQDESV come from the germline V gene (reference sequence). The CDR3 consists of 14 residues. Trimming took 3 bases from V and 5 from J; bases not matched to a gene: 4.

The V and J genes are TRBV6-5 and TRBJ2-7, with D maybe TRBD1 (5 bases). V was shortened by 10 bases and J by 3 bases, with 13 bases between the two germline ends. The CDR3 length is 12 residues. Germline V CDR1 and CDR2: MNHEY, SVGAGI. CDR3 DNA sequence: TGTGCCACTCCCGGGCAGGGCTACGAGCAGTACTTC. Protein product: CATPGQGYEQYF.

The chain has TRBV7-2 and TRBJ2-4; maybe TRBD2 (6 bases). The germline gives CDR1 SGHTA, CDR2 FQGNSA. Trimming took off 4 bases at V and 15 bases at J, with 19 bases between the two ends. The CDR3 loop spans 13 amino acids. CDR3 loop: CASSSPGVTLRYF. Written as DNA, the CDR3 is TGTGCCAGCAGCTCCCCGGGGGTTACCCTTCGGTACTTC.